This T cell receptor beta chain was identified during a study of sequential checkpoint blockade in melanoma. Study-wide context: Each arm's sequence ended with maintenance nivolumab.

Treatment denoted: randomized to nivolumab then ipilimumab (arm A) or the reverse (arm B). DNA-damaging chemotherapy had not been given to any patient beforehand. Sorted cells were live CD3+CD8+, lacking CD19 and CD56, from PBMCs. The protocol was immunoSEQ multiplex PCR, while the TCRdb copy is restricted to in-frame clones and leaves out a portion. The sample lists 30,000 to 40,000 clones; 84% were seen once. Sequences were derived from CD8+ T cells sorted from blood (inferred from file names), sampled from a patient given nivolumab and ipilimumab in sequence. The sequence derives from a human donor with melanoma.

The CDR3 reads CASTYTDGYTF. The CDR3 region has the DNA TGTGCCAGCACTTATACAGATGGCTACACCTTC. The rearrangement links TRBV28 to TRBJ1-2; D remains ambiguous. The V gene's germline CDR1 is MDHEN and CDR2 SYDVKM. V was cut by 7 bases and J by 6 bases, with 9 bases left in between. The CDR3 consists of 11 residues.